This T cell receptor (beta chain) was observed in a study of cytomegalovirus exposure and HLA in healthy donors. Study conclusions and caveats: A missense variant in DCLRE1C was later tied to TCR beta V- and J-gene trimming. According to a later analysis, most TCR beta chains associated with CMV appeared HLA-restricted.

Germline V gene lookup returns CDR1 LNHDA and CDR2 SQIVND (reference sequence). This CDR3 region has 15 residues. V lost 5 bases, J lost 6 bases, and 16 bases lay in between. On this clone: Its antigen is unidentified.

The PCR ran on 60 Vbeta and 13 Jbeta primers. Repertoires were generated with immunoSEQ multiplex PCR, while TCRdb's copy carries only in-frame clones and drops some. The table has under 200,000 clones, under 70% seen once; the top ten hold 2.5% to 3.5%. Sequencing was performed on PBMCs. The chain recombines TRBV19 with TRBJ2-2, with TRBD1 as a possible D gene (6 bases). The source of this sequence is a woman between 40 and 50 years old in good health and CMV-seropositive. CDR3 DNA sequence: TGTGCCAGTAGTCCAAACAGACAGGTCCCCGGGGAGCTGTTTTTT. Translating it yields CASSPNRQVPGELFF.